One and the same sample provided the 32 T cell receptor beta chains below, sequenced in a study of glioma-infiltrating T cells after dendritic cell vaccination. TCRdb's copy holds only in-frame clones and misses some; the assay was immunoSEQ multiplex PCR. Here the sample spans 75,000 to 100,000 clones, roughly 83% being singletons. This material consisted of blood, taken before dendritic cell vaccination. The receptors shown here come from a human donor with glioblastoma.

This clone is a singleton in its sample. The chain employs TRBV6-1 and TRBJ1-6; 7 positions agree with TRBD1. V was clipped by 4 bases and J by 0 bases; unmatched bases: 6. CDR3 size: 17 residues. Germline V gives CDR1 MNHNS, CDR2 SASEGT. CDR3 protein: CASSAWTGSSYNSPLHF. DNA for the CDR3: TGTGCCAGCAGTGCCTGGACAGGCAGCTCCTATAATTCACCCCTCCACTTT.

This clone came up once. This sequence joins TRBV7-8 and TRBJ2-5, with no clear D. The CDR3 runs 16 residues. Germline CDR1 reads SGHVS; CDR2 reads FQNEAQ. Trimming removed 1 base at V and 1 base at J, with 13 bases between. CDR3 residues: CASSLGLEIFQETQYF. The CDR3 coding sequence is TGTGCCAGCAGCTTAGGGTTAGAGATATTCCAAGAGACCCAGTACTTC.

DNA for the CDR3: TGTGCCACCATGGGTCGGGGTTTAGGATCGCCCCAGCATTTT. Translated: CATMGRGLGSPQHF. The J gene is TRBJ1-5, the V gene TRBV6-1; D gene ambiguous. The CDR3 is 14 amino acids. Germline CDR1 and CDR2: MNHNS and SASEGT. With 10 bases removed from V and 9 bases from J, the gap between germline ends came to 22 bases.

The chain combines TRBV10-3 with TRBJ2-4; weak D call: TRBD2 (6 bases). The CDR3 is 15 amino acids. The germline V and J ends were trimmed by 3 bases and 3 bases, with 12 bases remaining between them. Germline values: CDR1 ENHRY, CDR2 SYGVKD. CDR3 loop: CAISDNWDFKNIQYF. CDR3 nucleotides: TGTGCCATCAGTGATAATTGGGACTTCAAAAACATTCAGTACTTC.

The V call is TRBV27, the J call TRBJ2-3; TRBD2 matches at 10 bases. Germline trimming cut 6 bases from V and 4 bases from J; bases unmatched to any gene: 4. This CDR3 has 14 residues. Germline values: CDR1 MNHEY, CDR2 SMNVEV (reference sequence). In DNA form, the CDR3 reads TGTGCCAGCAGACTACTAGCGGGACCAGATACGCAGTATTTT. It specifies CASRLLAGPDTQYF.

The gene calls are TRBV6-5 and TRBJ1-1; the D gene is possibly TRBD1 (5 bases). Trimming left V 2 bases short and J 0 bases short, with 10 bases between. The CDR3 totals 15 residues. Germline-derived CDR1 and CDR2 are MNHEY and SVGAGI. The CDR3 sequence is CASSYTQVMNTEAFF. Written as DNA, the CDR3 is TGTGCCAGCAGTTACACACAGGTAATGAACACTGAAGCTTTCTTT.

J is TRBJ2-1 and V is TRBV5-1; 8 bases match TRBD2. The CDR3 is 16 residues long. The V segment lost 0 bases and the J segment 2 bases; nucleotides outside the gene matches: 4. The germline V gene has CDR1 SGHRS and CDR2 YFSETQ. CDR3 residues: CASSLVGGRTYNEQFF. The DNA of the CDR3 is TGCGCCAGCAGCTTGGTCGGCGGGAGGACCTACAATGAGCAGTTCTTC.

The rearrangement joins TRBV10-3 to TRBJ1-5; D ambiguous. CDR1 ENHRY and CDR2 SYGVKD come from the germline V gene. The CDR3 contains 18 residues. Trimming shortened V by 3 bases and J by 4 bases, and 22 bases separated the two germline ends. Here the CDR3 reads CAISDSLAQPRANQPQHF. The DNA of the CDR3 is TGTGCCATCAGTGACTCCTTAGCCCAGCCAAGAGCTAATCAGCCCCAGCATTTT.

V gene TRBV25-1 combines with J gene TRBJ1-2; D is ambiguous. Germline V lookup: CDR1 MGHDK, CDR2 SYGVNS. The length of the CDR3 is 14 residues. Trimming shortened V by 5 bases and J by 8 bases, and 18 bases separated the two germline ends. DNA of the CDR3: TGTGCCAGCAGTCAGCACGGGGATCCTGGGGGCTACACCTTC. Amino acids: CASSQHGDPGGYTF.

The chain uses TRBV6-1 and TRBJ1-1; tentatively, D is TRBD1 (5 bases). Per the germline V gene, CDR1 is MNHNS and CDR2 is SASEGT. The length of the CDR3 is 13 residues. The V and J ends lost 1 base and 10 bases respectively, with 13 bases between them. CDR3 in amino acids: CASSEEYLGGAFF. DNA for the CDR3: TGTGCCAGCAGTGAAGAGTATTTGGGGGGAGCTTTCTTT.

The chain recombines TRBV5-1 with TRBJ2-5; D is perhaps TRBD2 (5 bases). V lost 0 bases, J lost 6 bases, and 12 bases lay in between. The CDR3 runs 14 residues. CDR1 is SGHRS, CDR2 YFSETQ, per germline. This CDR3 reads CASSLGLGLQTQYF. CDR3 DNA: TGCGCCAGCAGCTTGGGTCTCGGACTTCAGACCCAGTACTTC. Full variable domain (outside the CDR3, taken from reference TRBV5-1 and TRBJ2-5): KAGVTQTPRYLIKTRGQQVTLSCSPISGHRSVSWYQQTPGQGLQFLFEYFSETQRNKGNFPGRFSGRQFSNSRSEMNVSTLELGDSALYLCASSLGLGLQTQYFGPGTRLLVL.

The CDR3 loop is CASSPLGGLAYYEQYF. CDR3 in DNA: TGTGCCAGCAGCCCCTTAGGGGGACTAGCATACTACGAGCAGTACTTC. V and J are TRBV7-2 and TRBJ2-7; 9 nucleotides line up with TRBD2. The CDR3 loop spans 16 amino acids. The germline V gene encodes CDR1 SGHTA and CDR2 FQGNSA. The junction had 11 bases not matched to a gene; V was cut back by 5 bases and J by 3 bases.

V gene TRBV2 combines with J gene TRBJ1-2; 7 nucleotides match TRBD1. Germline CDR1 and CDR2: SNHLY and FYNNEI. Trimming removed 7 bases from V and 9 bases from J; junction bases left unmatched: 14. The CDR3 runs to 14 residues. The CDR3 nucleotides read TGTGCCAGCACCCTCACCCACGACAGGGCAAGCTACACCTTC. Encoded protein: CASTLTHDRASYTF.

A single count supports this clone. The chain couples TRBV5-4 to TRBJ2-1, with 7 bases matching TRBD2. Germline V gene sequence: CDR1 SGHNT, CDR2 YYREEE (reference sequence). The V and J ends lost 6 bases and 8 bases, in that order; junction bases with no gene match: 14. CDR3 length equals 15 residues. In nucleotides, the CDR3 is TGTGCCAGCATGGAGCCGGGGAGGGCCGCGGATGAGCAGTTCTTC. This encodes CASMEPGRAADEQFF. The full variable domain, completed using reference TRBV5-4 and TRBJ2-1, is ETGVTQSPTHLIKTRGQQVTLRCSSQSGHNTVSWYQQALGQGPQFIFQYYREEENGRGNFPPRFSGLQFPNYSSELNVNALELDDSALYLCASMEPGRAADEQFFGPGTRLTVL.

The chain recombines TRBV10-1 with TRBJ2-7, with 10 bases lining up with TRBD2. This CDR3 has 14 amino acids. CDR1 and CDR2 from the germline V gene are WNHNN and SYGVQD (reference sequence). V gave up 2 bases and J gave up 2 bases; unmatched junction bases: 0. The CDR3 coding sequence is TGCGCCAGCAGTGAGAGCGGGAGGGCCTACGAGCAGTACTTC. Residues: CASSESGRAYEQYF.

This chain links TRBV10-3 with TRBJ2-7; D might be TRBD1 (6 bases). The CDR3 consists of 15 residues. Per germline, CDR1 ENHRY and CDR2 SYGVKD. V lost 6 bases and J 0 bases, leaving 15 bases between the germline ends. DNA of the CDR3: TGTGCCATCAGAGGGGGACCCACCAGCTCCTACGAGCAGTACTTC. This sequence encodes CAIRGGPTSSYEQYF.

This clone was observed a single time. This sequence joins TRBV19 and TRBJ1-2; D gene uncertain. Germline lookup yields CDR1 LNHDA and CDR2 SQIVND (reference sequence). V lost 3 bases, J lost 3 bases, and 17 bases lay in between. The CDR3 covers 16 residues. The CDR3 sequence: CASSMSRGNEYYGYTF. The CDR3 DNA reads as TGTGCCAGTAGTATGTCCCGAGGGAACGAATACTATGGCTACACCTTC.

The V gene is TRBV5-1, the J gene TRBJ2-2, with TRBD1 matching over 7 bases. CDR1 is SGHRS and CDR2 is YFSETQ in the germline V gene. The CDR3 is made up of 14 amino acids. V shed 5 bases, J shed 7 bases, and the junction held 8 bases outside the gene matches. The CDR3 sequence: CASREEQGIGELFF. CDR3 bases: TGCGCCAGCAGAGAAGAACAGGGGATCGGGGAGCTGTTTTTT.

The rearrangement links TRBV11-2 to TRBJ2-1, with TRBD2 matching over 9 bases. V was clipped by 1 base and J by 9 bases; unmatched bases: 7. The CDR3 contains 15 residues. Germline V lookup: CDR1 SGHAT, CDR2 FQNNGV. The CDR3 DNA is TGTGCCAGCAGCTTAGTGGCTAGCGGGGAGAGTGAGCAGTTCTTC. It codes for CASSLVASGESEQFF.

The sample holds a few counts of this clone. The chain carries TRBV25-1 and TRBJ2-1; no clear D gene. The germline gives CDR1 MGHDK, CDR2 SYGVNS. CDR3 size: 13 residues. V was pared by 4 bases and J by 9 bases, with 13 bases between. CDR3: CASSAPFWAEQFF. CDR3 nucleotides: TGTGCCAGCAGTGCCCCCTTCTGGGCTGAGCAGTTCTTC.

V and J are TRBV2 and TRBJ1-1, with D maybe TRBD1 (5 bases). Trimming took 5 bases from V and 2 from J, leaving 9 bases between them. Germline lookup yields CDR1 SNHLY and CDR2 FYNNEI. The CDR3 spans 13 residues. DNA of the CDR3: TGTGCCAGCAGTTTTACAGGAAACACTGAAGCTTTCTTT. This gives the protein CASSFTGNTEAFF.

As concerns this clone: One end of the junction fails to match germline, which may point to a read error. The chain has TRBV6-6 and TRBJ2-6, with D uncertain. CDR3 length equals 15 residues. The germline CDR1 and CDR2 sequences are MNHNY and SVGAGI (reference sequence). The CDR3 loop is CAGSYSGSGANVLTF. Written as DNA, the CDR3 is TGTGCCGGCAGTTATTCCGGGTCTGGGGCCAACGTCCTGACTTTC.

The chain is built from TRBV19 and TRBJ2-5; tentative D call: TRBD1 (6 bases). Germline loops: CDR1 LNHDA, CDR2 SQIVND (reference sequence). The CDR3 is 15 amino acids. V lost 3 bases to trimming and J lost 4 bases, with 15 bases between them. Here the CDR3 DNA reads TGTGCCAGTAGTATTGCAGGGGTTAGCCGAGAGACCCAGTACTTC. Translated: CASSIAGVSRETQYF.

The CDR3 region is CAISESFATPGALAFF. CDR3 nucleotide sequence: TGTGCCATCAGTGAGTCCTTTGCAACCCCAGGGGCCTTAGCTTTCTTT. The J gene is TRBJ1-1, the V gene TRBV10-3; tentatively, D is TRBD1 (6 bases). Germline V gives CDR1 ENHRY, CDR2 SYGVKD. Trimming cost V 0 bases and J 10 bases, with 21 bases left between them. The CDR3 spans 16 residues.

V gene TRBV19 combines with J gene TRBJ2-7; maybe TRBD2 (5 bases). Between the trimmed V and J ends, which lost 3 bases and 2 bases, there was a span of 11 bases. The length of the CDR3 is 14 residues. Germline assignment: CDR1 LNHDA and CDR2 SQIVND (reference sequence). The chain's CDR3 is CASSISDGPYEQYF. Written as DNA, the CDR3 is TGTGCCAGTAGTATTAGCGACGGCCCCTACGAGCAGTACTTC.

This chain links TRBV29-1 with TRBJ2-5, with D perhaps matching TRBD1 (5 bases). This CDR3 has 12 residues. Per the germline V gene, CDR1 is SQVTM and CDR2 is ANQGSEA. The CDR3 reads CGSSPGPETQYF. The CDR3, as DNA: TGCGGTTCCAGCCCAGGGCCAGAGACCCAGTACTTC. Full variable domain (rest looked up from reference TRBV29-1 and TRBJ2-5): SAVISQKPSRDICQRGTSLTIQCQVDSQVTMMFWYRQQPGQSLTLIATANQGSEATYESGFVIDKFPISRPNLTFSTLTVSNMSPEDSSIYLCGSSPGPETQYFGPGTRLLVL.

This chain links TRBV5-1 with TRBJ2-2, with TRBD1 identical over 7 bases. The CDR3 has 17 residues. Germline loops: CDR1 SGHRS, CDR2 YFSETQ. Trimming at V came to 0 bases and at J to 1 base, leaving 6 bases not matched to a gene. The CDR3 loop is CASSLVPTGQNTGELFF. CDR3 bases: TGCGCCAGCAGCTTGGTTCCGACAGGGCAGAACACCGGGGAGCTGTTTTTT.

The chain employs TRBV4-1 and TRBJ2-5; 9 nucleotides match TRBD2. V shed 1 base and J 9 bases; nucleotides not matched to a gene: 12. Germline values: CDR1 MGHRA, CDR2 YSYEKL. The CDR3 is made up of 16 amino acids. The CDR3 region is CASSQGVAGVLTAQYF. The CDR3, as DNA: TGCGCCAGCAGCCAAGGGGTAGCGGGGGTGCTGACGGCCCAGTACTTC.

V gene TRBV9 combines with J gene TRBJ2-1, with D possibly matching TRBD2 (5 bases). This CDR3 region has 18 residues. Per germline, CDR1 SGDLS and CDR2 YYNGEE. Trimming stripped 3 bases from V and 0 bases from J, with 19 bases between. In nucleotides, the CDR3 is TGTGCCAGCAGCGCCCCCGTGAGCGGTACTTCCTCCTACAATGAGCAGTTCTTC. Protein product: CASSAPVSGTSSYNEQFF. Full variable domain (remainder filled in from reference TRBV9 and TRBJ2-1): DSGVTQTPKHLITATGQRVTLRCSPRSGDLSVYWYQQSLDQGLQFLIQYYNGEERAKGNILERFSAQQFPDLHSELNLSSLELGDSALYFCASSAPVSGTSSYNEQFFGPGTRLTVL.

The chain links TRBV2 to TRBJ2-5, with TRBD2 matching over 8 bases. This CDR3 contains 15 residues. The V and J ends lost 5 bases and 4 bases, in that order; junction bases with no gene match: 9. CDR1 is SNHLY and CDR2 is FYNNEI in the germline V gene. CDR3 amino acids: CASSFGGADRETQYF. The CDR3 DNA follows: TGTGCCAGCAGTTTCGGGGGGGCAGATCGAGAGACCCAGTACTTC. Together with reference TRBV2 and TRBJ2-5, the CDR3 gives the full variable domain: EPEVTQTPSHQVTQMGQEVILRCVPISNHLYFYWYRQILGQKVEFLVSFYNNEISEKSEIFDDQFSVERPDGSNFTLKIRSTKLEDSAMYFCASSFGGADRETQYFGPGTRLLVL.

The V gene is TRBV14, the J gene TRBJ2-7, with 10 bases matching TRBD2. The CDR3 covers 17 residues. Germline assignment: CDR1 SGHDN and CDR2 FVKESK. V trimming: 1 base; J trimming: 2 bases; junction bases outside the gene matches: 8. CDR3 region: CASSQASSSGGAYEQYF. The CDR3 DNA reads TGTGCCAGCAGCCAAGCAAGCTCTAGCGGGGGTGCCTACGAGCAGTACTTC.

This chain joins TRBV5-1 and TRBJ2-2; tentatively, D is TRBD1 (5 bases). The ends were cut back, 2 bases at V and 0 bases at J, with 8 bases in the middle. Germline CDR1 and CDR2: SGHRS and YFSETQ. This CDR3 spans 15 amino acids. The CDR3 reads CASSLIRANTGELFF. The CDR3, as DNA: TGCGCCAGCAGCTTAATCAGGGCGAACACCGGGGAGCTGTTTTTT.